These 15 T cell receptor beta chains originate from one sample sequenced in a study of T cell responses to AZD1222 COVID-19 vaccine. Repertoires were generated with immunoSEQ multiplex PCR, while TCRdb's copy carries only in-frame clones and drops some. The sample records about 150,000 clones, about 93% being singletons. This sample comprised peripheral blood, obtained on day 0 of AZD1222 vaccination. The receptors shown here come from an adult in good health.

The chain employs TRBV2 and TRBJ1-4; TRBD1 matches 7 bases. The CDR3 spans 13 residues. CDR1 SNHLY and CDR2 FYNNEI come from the germline V gene. V lost 9 bases, J lost 7 bases, and 8 bases stayed unmatched. In DNA, the CDR3 is TGTGCCAGTCACCGGGACAGCACTGAAAAACTGTTTTTT. It encodes CASHRDSTEKLFF.

The sample holds a few counts of this clone. The V call is TRBV27, the J call TRBJ2-1; TRBD1 aligns across 8 bases. V was pared by 0 bases and J by 6 bases, with 13 bases of the junction left unmatched. Per germline, CDR1 MNHEY and CDR2 SMNVEV (reference sequence). The CDR3 length is 18 residues. The chain's CDR3 is CASSLSVSRRGLRNEQFF. In DNA form, the CDR3 reads TGTGCCAGCAGTTTATCTGTGTCGCGCAGGGGGCTCCGCAATGAGCAGTTCTTC.

The rearrangement joins TRBV28 to TRBJ2-2, with 9 bases matching TRBD1. The CDR3 runs to 14 residues. V shed 5 bases, J shed 5 bases, and the junction held 3 bases outside the gene matches. The germline V gene encodes CDR1 MDHEN and CDR2 SYDVKM. Written as DNA, the CDR3 is TGTGCCAGCAGTCCAGGGACAGGGACCGGGGAGCTGTTTTTT. Its protein is CASSPGTGTGELFF.

Note on this clone: Within the sample, other DNA sequences also encode this same CDR3. The chain links TRBV12-3 or TRBV12-4 to TRBJ2-2, with D maybe TRBD1 (5 bases). The CDR3 contains 13 residues. Trimming cost V 3 bases and J 4 bases, with 6 bases left between them. Here the CDR3 reads CASSFQGTGELFF. DNA of the CDR3: TGTGCCAGCAGTTTCCAGGGCACCGGGGAGCTGTTTTTT.

This rearrangement joins TRBV19 to TRBJ1-6, with D possibly being TRBD1 (5 bases). V was cut by 3 bases and J by 11 bases, with 17 bases left in between. In germline, CDR1 is LNHDA, CDR2 SQIVND (reference sequence). The CDR3 is 15 amino acids. CDR3 sequence reads: CASSIGAPRTTPLHF. The CDR3 nucleotides read TGTGCCAGTAGTATTGGGGCCCCAAGAACTACACCCCTCCACTTT.

This clone was picked up one time. V usage is TRBV7-2 and J usage is TRBJ2-5; 10 bases match TRBD2. The CDR3 loop spans 16 amino acids. J gave up 2 bases and V 1 base, and 4 bases lay outside the gene matches. CDR1 is SGHTA, CDR2 FQGNSA, per germline. The CDR3 spells CASSLGVAGGQETQYF. DNA of the CDR3: TGTGCCAGCAGCTTAGGAGTAGCGGGGGGACAAGAGACCCAGTACTTC.

This chain connects TRBV15 to TRBJ1-1, with a weak D call TRBD1 (5 bases). Trimming cost V 3 bases and J 1 base, with 12 bases left between them. The CDR3 length is 15 residues. From germline, CDR1 is LNHNV and CDR2 YYDKDF (reference sequence). CDR3 coding DNA: TGTGCCACCAGCAGTGAGACTGGGGCGAACACTGAAGCTTTCTTT. It is translated as CATSSETGANTEAFF.

The chain has TRBV5-1 and TRBJ2-5; 9 positions agree with TRBD2. Per the germline V gene, CDR1 is SGHRS and CDR2 is YFSETQ. This CDR3 region has 18 residues. V dropped 0 bases and J dropped 7; count of bases not matched to a gene: 16. Here the CDR3 DNA reads TGCGCCAGCAGCTTGGGCCCCACACTGGCGGGGGGGCTGGGGACCCAGTACTTC. Translation gives CASSLGPTLAGGLGTQYF.

This chain connects TRBV5-6 to TRBJ2-1; 7 positions agree with TRBD2. The length of the CDR3 is 13 residues. With V trimmed by 3 bases and J by 5 bases, 2 bases remained unmatched. Per the germline V gene, CDR1 is SGHDT and CDR2 is YYEEEE. CDR3 in DNA: TGTGCCAGCAGCTCTGGGAGGGACAATGAGCAGTTCTTC. It yields the protein CASSSGRDNEQFF.

The chain has TRBV7-2 and TRBJ1-5; D remains ambiguous. Trimming removed 5 bases from V and 6 bases from J, with 11 bases in between. CDR1 and CDR2 from the germline V gene are SGHTA and FQGNSA. The CDR3 loop spans 13 amino acids. The chain's CDR3 is CASSTRTGQPQHF. The DNA for the CDR3 is TGTGCCAGCAGCACGCGGACGGGTCAGCCCCAGCATTTT.

The chain links TRBV7-6 to TRBJ2-5, with TRBD2 matching over 11 bases. The CDR3 is 15 residues long. J gave up 4 bases and V 7 bases, and 8 bases lay outside the gene matches. Germline CDR1 and CDR2: SGHVS and FNYEAQ. CDR3 protein: CASTPPGLAAETQYF. The CDR3 coding sequence is TGTGCCAGCACCCCCCCGGGACTAGCGGCAGAGACCCAGTACTTC.

This chain links TRBV5-1 with TRBJ1-6, with a tentative D call TRBD1 (5 bases). CDR1 and CDR2 (germline): SGHRS, YFSETQ. This CDR3 comprises 14 residues. Trimming shortened V by 0 bases and J by 10 bases, and 11 bases separated the two germline ends. The CDR3, as DNA: TGCGCCAGCAGCTTGGTAGGGGTTAGATCACCCCTCCACTTT. The encoded protein is CASSLVGVRSPLHF.

The chain joins TRBV3-1 (or the pseudogene TRBV3-2) to TRBJ1-6, with 7 bases fitting TRBD1. The CDR3 is 15 amino acids. The junction had 8 bases not matched to a gene; V was cut back by 4 bases and J by 8 bases. Looked up from germline, CDR1 is LGHDT and CDR2 is YNNKEL (reference sequence). CDR3: CASSRRQGRDSPLHF. CDR3 nucleotides: TGTGCCAGCAGCCGGAGACAGGGACGGGATTCACCCCTCCACTTT.

The gene calls are TRBV10-2 and TRBJ2-3; 14 nucleotides match TRBD2. After removal of 6 bases from V and 3 bases from J, the junction contained 5 bases not matched to a gene. The CDR3 runs 16 residues. The V gene's germline CDR1 is WSHSY and CDR2 SAAADI. CDR3 amino acids: CASSTRTSGGTDTQYF. CDR3 in DNA: TGCGCCAGCAGCACGAGGACTAGCGGGGGGACAGATACGCAGTATTTT.

This chain uses TRBV29-1 with TRBJ1-1; tentative D call: TRBD1 (6 bases). The CDR3 covers 11 residues. V was pared by 4 bases and J by 8 bases, with 11 bases between. Germline V lookup: CDR1 SQVTM, CDR2 ANQGSEA. The CDR3 protein is CSVAGAQEAFF. Written as DNA, the CDR3 is TGCAGCGTTGCAGGGGCCCAAGAAGCTTTCTTT.